The entry below describes one TCR beta chain. Its antigen is as yet unknown. The data are from a study of response to subunit inactivated influenza vaccine. V lost 2 bases and J 9 bases, leaving 17 bases between the germline ends. Germline V CDR1 and CDR2: SGHTA, FQGNSA. This CDR3 region has 15 residues. Study-level results: Authors suggested each seasonal influenza vaccination recruits few new T cells.

TCRdb reanalysed the RT-PCR reads using MiXCR and keeps one entry per CDR3 protein. The sample lists 800,000 to 1,000,000 distinct CDR3 sequences, 21% seen once, with about 10% in the top ten. V gene TRBV7-2 combines with J gene TRBJ1-5, with a weak D call TRBD1 (5 bases). The sequenced sample was PBMCs from blood, obtained approximately 5 days after vaccination. This receptor was identified in a man aged 45-65 years who received an inactivated influenza vaccine. CDR3 bases: TGTGCCAGCAGCTTATCTTTGACAGTTGGGGGGCCCCAGCATTTT. Its translation is CASSLSLTVGGPQHF. Together with reference TRBV7-2 and TRBJ1-5, the CDR3 gives the full variable domain: GAGVSQSPSNKVTEKGKDVELRCDPISGHTALYWYRQSLGQGLEFLIYFQGNSAPDKSGLPSDRFSAERTGGSVSTLTIQRTQQEDSAVYLCASSLSLTVGGPQHFGDGTRLSIL.